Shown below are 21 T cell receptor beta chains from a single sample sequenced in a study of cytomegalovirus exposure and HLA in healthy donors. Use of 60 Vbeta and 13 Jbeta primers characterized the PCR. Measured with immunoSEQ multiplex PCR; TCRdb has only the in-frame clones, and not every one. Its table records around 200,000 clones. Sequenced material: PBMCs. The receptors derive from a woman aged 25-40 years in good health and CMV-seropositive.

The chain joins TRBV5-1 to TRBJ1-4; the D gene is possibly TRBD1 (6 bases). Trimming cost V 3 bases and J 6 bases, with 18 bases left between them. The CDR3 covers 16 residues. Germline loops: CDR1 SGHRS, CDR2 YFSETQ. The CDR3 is CASSWSPRDTDEKLFF. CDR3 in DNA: TGCGCCAGCAGCTGGTCCCCCCGGGACACAGATGAAAAACTGTTTTTT. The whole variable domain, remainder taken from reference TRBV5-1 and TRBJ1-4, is KAGVTQTPRYLIKTRGQQVTLSCSPISGHRSVSWYQQTPGQGLQFLFEYFSETQRNKGNFPGRFSGRQFSNSRSEMNVSTLELGDSALYLCASSWSPRDTDEKLFFGSGTQLSVL.

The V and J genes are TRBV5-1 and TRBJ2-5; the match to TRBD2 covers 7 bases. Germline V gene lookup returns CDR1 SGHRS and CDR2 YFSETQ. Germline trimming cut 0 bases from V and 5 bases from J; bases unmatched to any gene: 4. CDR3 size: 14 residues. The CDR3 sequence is CASSLGGGSETQYF. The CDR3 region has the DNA TGCGCCAGCAGCTTGGGGGGAGGGTCGGAGACCCAGTACTTC.

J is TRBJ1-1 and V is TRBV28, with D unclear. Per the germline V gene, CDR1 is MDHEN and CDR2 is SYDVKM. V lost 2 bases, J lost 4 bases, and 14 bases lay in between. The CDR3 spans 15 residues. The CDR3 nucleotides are TGTGCCAGCAGTTTAAAGCCCCGGTCGGGCACTGAAGCTTTCTTT. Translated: CASSLKPRSGTEAFF.

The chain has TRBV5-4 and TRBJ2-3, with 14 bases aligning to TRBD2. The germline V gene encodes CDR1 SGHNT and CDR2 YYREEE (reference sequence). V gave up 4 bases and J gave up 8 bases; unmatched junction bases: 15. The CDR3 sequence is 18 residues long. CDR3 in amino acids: CASSPAWRLAGGQGTQYF. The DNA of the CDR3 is TGTGCCAGCAGCCCTGCATGGCGACTAGCGGGAGGGCAAGGTACGCAGTATTTT.

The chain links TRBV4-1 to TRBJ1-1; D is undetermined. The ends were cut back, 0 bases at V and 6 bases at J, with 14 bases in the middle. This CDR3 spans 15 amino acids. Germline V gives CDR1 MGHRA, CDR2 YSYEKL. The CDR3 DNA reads TGCGCCAGCAGCCAAGAGCTCTCGGGGAGGCCTGAAGCTTTCTTT. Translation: CASSQELSGRPEAFF.

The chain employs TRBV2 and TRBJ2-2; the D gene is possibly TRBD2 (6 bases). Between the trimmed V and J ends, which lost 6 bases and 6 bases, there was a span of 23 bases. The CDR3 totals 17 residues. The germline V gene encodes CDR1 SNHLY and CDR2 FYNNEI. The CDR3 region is CASRVKDSTGGAGELFF. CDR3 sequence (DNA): TGTGCCAGCAGGGTCAAGGATTCGACTGGAGGGGCCGGGGAGCTGTTTTTT.

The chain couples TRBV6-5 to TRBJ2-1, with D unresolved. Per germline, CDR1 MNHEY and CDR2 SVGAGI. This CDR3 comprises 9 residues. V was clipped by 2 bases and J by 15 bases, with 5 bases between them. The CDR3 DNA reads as TGTGCCAGCAGTTACCCCGTGTTCTTC. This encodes CASSYPVFF.

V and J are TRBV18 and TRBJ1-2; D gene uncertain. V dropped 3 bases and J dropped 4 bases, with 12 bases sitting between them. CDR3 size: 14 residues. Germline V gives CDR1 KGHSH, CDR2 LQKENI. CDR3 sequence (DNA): TGTGCCAGCTCACCTACTCAGCGGGGCTATGGCTACACCTTC. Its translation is CASSPTQRGYGYTF.

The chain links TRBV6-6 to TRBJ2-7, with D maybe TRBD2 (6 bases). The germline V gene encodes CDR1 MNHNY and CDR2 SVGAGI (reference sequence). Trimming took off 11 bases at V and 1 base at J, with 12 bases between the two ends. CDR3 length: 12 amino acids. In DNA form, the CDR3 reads TGTGCCTCCTCTAGCGAGTCCTACGAGCAGTACTTC. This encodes CASSSESYEQYF.

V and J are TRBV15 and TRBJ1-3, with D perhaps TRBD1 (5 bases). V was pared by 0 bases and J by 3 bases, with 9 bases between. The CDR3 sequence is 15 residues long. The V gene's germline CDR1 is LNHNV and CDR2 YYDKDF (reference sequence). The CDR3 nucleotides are TGTGCCACCAGCAGAGATACGGGGGGTGGAAACACCATATATTTT. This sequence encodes CATSRDTGGGNTIYF. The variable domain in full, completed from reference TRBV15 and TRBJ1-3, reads DAMVIQNPRYQVTQFGKPVTLSCSQTLNHNVMYWYQQKSSQAPKLLFHYYDKDFNNEADTPDNFQSRRPNTSFCFLDIRSPGLGDTAMYLCATSRDTGGGNTIYFGEGSWLTVV.

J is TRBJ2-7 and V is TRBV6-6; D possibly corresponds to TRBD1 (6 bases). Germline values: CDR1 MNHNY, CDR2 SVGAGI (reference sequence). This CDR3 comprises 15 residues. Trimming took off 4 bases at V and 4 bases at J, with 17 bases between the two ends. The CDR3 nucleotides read TGTGCCAGCAGTTTCTCCGGGACACGGTCATACGAGCAGTACTTC. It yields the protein CASSFSGTRSYEQYF.

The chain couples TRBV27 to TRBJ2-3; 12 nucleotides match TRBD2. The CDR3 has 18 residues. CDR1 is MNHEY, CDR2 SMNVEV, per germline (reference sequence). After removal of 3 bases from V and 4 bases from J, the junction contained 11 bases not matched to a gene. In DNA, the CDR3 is TGTGCCAGCAGTTTTTTGTCTTTGACTAGCGGGAGCTCAGATACGCAGTATTTT. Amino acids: CASSFLSLTSGSSDTQYF.

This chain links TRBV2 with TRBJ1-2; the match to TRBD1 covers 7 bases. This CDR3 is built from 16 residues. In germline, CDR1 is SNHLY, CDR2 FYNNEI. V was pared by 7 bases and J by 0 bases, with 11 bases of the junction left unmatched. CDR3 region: CASNRRGTEANYGYTF. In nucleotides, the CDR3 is TGTGCCAGCAATCGCCGTGGGACAGAAGCTAACTATGGCTACACCTTC.

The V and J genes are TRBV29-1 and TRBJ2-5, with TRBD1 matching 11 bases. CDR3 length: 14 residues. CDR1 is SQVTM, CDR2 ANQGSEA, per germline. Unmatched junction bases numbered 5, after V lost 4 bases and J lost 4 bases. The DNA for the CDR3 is TGCAGCGTTGTTGTGGGGACAGGGGGAGAGACCCAGTACTTC. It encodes CSVVVGTGGETQYF.

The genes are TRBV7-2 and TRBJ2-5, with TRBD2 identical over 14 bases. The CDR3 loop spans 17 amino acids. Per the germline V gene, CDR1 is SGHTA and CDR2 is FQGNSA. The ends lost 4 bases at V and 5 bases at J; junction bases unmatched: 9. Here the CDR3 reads CASSSDSRLAGGETQYF. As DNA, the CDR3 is TGTGCCAGCAGCTCCGATTCAAGACTAGCGGGAGGGGAGACCCAGTACTTC.

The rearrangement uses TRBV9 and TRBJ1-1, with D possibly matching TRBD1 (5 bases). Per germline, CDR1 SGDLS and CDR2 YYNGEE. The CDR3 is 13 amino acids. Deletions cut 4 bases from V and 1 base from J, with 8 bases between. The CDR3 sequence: CASSPGQNTEAFF. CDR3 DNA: TGTGCCAGCAGCCCCGGACAGAACACTGAAGCTTTCTTT.

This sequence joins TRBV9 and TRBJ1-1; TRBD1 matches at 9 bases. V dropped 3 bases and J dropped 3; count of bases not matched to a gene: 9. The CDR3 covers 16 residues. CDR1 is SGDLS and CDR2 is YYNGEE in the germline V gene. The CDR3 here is CASSASPRTGDTEAFF. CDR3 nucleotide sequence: TGTGCCAGCAGCGCATCCCCTAGGACAGGGGACACTGAAGCTTTCTTT.

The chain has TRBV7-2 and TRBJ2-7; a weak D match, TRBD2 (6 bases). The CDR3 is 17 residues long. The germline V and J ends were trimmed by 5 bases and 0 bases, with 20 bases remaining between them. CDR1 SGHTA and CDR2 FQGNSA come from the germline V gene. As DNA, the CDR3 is TGTGCCAGCAGCCCAAAGAAGGTAGCGGCCAGCTCCTACGAGCAGTACTTC. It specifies CASSPKKVAASSYEQYF.

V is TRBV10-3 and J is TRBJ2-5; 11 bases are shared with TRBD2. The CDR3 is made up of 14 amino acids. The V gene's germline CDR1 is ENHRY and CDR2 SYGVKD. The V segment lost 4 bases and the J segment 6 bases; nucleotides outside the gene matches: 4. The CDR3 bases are TGTGCCATCAGTGGGACTAGCGGGCTGAAGACCCAGTACTTC. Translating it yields CAISGTSGLKTQYF.

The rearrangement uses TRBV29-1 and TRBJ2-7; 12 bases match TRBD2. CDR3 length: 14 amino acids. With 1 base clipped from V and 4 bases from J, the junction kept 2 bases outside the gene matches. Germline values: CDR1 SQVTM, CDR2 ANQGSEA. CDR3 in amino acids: CSVEGLAGGYEQYF. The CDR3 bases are TGCAGCGTTGAAGGCCTAGCGGGGGGGTACGAGCAGTACTTC.

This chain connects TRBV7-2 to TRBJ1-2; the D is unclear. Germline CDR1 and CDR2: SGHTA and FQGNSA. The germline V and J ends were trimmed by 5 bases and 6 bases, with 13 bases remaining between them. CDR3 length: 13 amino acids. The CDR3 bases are TGTGCCAGCAGCCCCCTGGTCGGGGATGGCTACACCTTC. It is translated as CASSPLVGDGYTF. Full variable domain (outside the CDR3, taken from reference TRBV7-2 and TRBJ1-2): GAGVSQSPSNKVTEKGKDVELRCDPISGHTALYWYRQSLGQGLEFLIYFQGNSAPDKSGLPSDRFSAERTGGSVSTLTIQRTQQEDSAVYLCASSPLVGDGYTFGSGTRLTVV.